This T cell receptor (beta chain) was sequenced in a study of cytomegalovirus exposure and HLA in healthy donors. Findings and limits, study-wide: The tendency of first-cohort TCR clusters to co-occur in the 120 validation repertoires was identified by a subsequent analysis. The authors listed around 150 TCR beta chains as cytomegalovirus-associated. Specificity for CMV antigens was confirmed in vitro for a few of the CMV-associated chains.

Only in-frame clones appear in the TCRdb table, and some are missing; sequencing was by immunoSEQ multiplex PCR. The repertoire holds tens of thousands of clones, with approximately 86% as singletons. The donors formed part of the approximately 120-subject validation cohort, distinct from the 666-subject first cohort. Concerning this clone itself: Its antigen is currently unknown.

There are 14 residues in the CDR3. Germline-derived CDR1 and CDR2 are MNHEY and SMNVEV (reference sequence). Trimming stripped 2 bases from V and 4 bases from J, with 12 bases between. This sequence joins TRBV27 and TRBJ2-7; tentatively, D is TRBD1 (6 bases). This clonotype was sampled from a man aged 25 to 45 in good health and CMV-seronegative. Sequenced material: PBMCs. For the CDR3, the DNA is TGTGCCAGCAGTTTACAGGGGCATTTTTACGAGCAGTACTTC. It yields the protein CASSLQGHFYEQYF.